Reported below is one T cell receptor (beta chain). The data originate from a study of T cell changes during pregnancy in multiple sclerosis. Sequenced by immunoSEQ multiplex PCR; TCRdb stores in-frame clones only, minus some. This sample yields around 100,000 clones, of which 90% to 95% are seen a single time; 3% to 3.5% belongs to the top ten. The receptor was derived from a female donor with multiple sclerosis, enrolled in a pregnancy study. The material sequenced was peripheral blood, taken after pregnancy.

The CDR3 sequence: CATSGRVGTGTDTQYF. The CDR3 DNA is TGTGCCACCAGCGGTCGGGTGGGGACAGGAACAGATACGCAGTATTTT. This rearrangement joins TRBV15 to TRBJ2-3; 8 bases are a match to TRBD1. Germline V lookup: CDR1 LNHNV, CDR2 YYDKDF (reference sequence). With V trimmed by 5 bases and J by 3 bases, 10 bases remained unmatched. The CDR3 is made up of 16 amino acids.